This T cell receptor (beta chain) was recovered during a study of blood T cell repertoires in COVID-19. Study information: The United States, Italy and Spain were the sources of the acute and convalescent COVID-19 samples.

This clone came up once. In the study's own analysis: Estimation of nucleated cell counts was performed using reference gene primer amplification. Produced via immunoSEQ multiplex PCR; TCRdb's table is partial and in-frame only. V and J calls and clone size are as listed in that table; D and trimming were resolved from the DNA. The sample has 57,000 or so clones; 84% are singletons. V was cut by 1 base and J by 3 bases, with 12 bases left in between. CDR3 length equals 15 residues. CDR1 and CDR2 (germline): SGHRS, YFSETQ. The source is a man in his 70s with active COVID-19. This chain joins TRBV5-1 and TRBJ2-3, with D perhaps matching TRBD2 (5 bases). Sequencing was done on a sample of peripheral blood. DNA for the CDR3: TGCGCCAGCAGCTTGACTCCACGGGATACAGATACGCAGTATTTT. Translating gives CASSLTPRDTDTQYF.